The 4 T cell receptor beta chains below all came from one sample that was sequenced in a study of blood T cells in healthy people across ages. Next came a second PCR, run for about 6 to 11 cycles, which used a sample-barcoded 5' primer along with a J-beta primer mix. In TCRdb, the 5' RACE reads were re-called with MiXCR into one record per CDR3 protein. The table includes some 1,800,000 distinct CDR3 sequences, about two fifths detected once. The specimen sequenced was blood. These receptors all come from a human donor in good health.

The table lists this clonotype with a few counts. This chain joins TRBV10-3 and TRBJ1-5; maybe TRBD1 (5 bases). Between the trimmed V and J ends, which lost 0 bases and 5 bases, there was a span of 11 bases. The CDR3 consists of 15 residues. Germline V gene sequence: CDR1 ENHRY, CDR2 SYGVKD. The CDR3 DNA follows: TGTGCCATCAGTGAGTCGAGAGGGGATGATCAGCCCCAGCATTTT. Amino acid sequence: CAISESRGDDQPQHF.

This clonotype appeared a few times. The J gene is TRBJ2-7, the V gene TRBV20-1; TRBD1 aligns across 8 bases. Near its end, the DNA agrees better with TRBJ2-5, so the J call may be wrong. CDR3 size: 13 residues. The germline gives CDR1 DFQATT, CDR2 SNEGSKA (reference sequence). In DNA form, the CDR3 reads TGCAGTGCGGGACAGGAGGGTAGAGAGACCCAGTACTTC. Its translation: CSAGQEGRETQYF.

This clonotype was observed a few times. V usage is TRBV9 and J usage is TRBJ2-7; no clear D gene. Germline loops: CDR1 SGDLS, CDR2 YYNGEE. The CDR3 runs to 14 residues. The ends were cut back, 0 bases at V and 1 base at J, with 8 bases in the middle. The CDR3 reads CASSVGLESYEQYF. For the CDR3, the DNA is TGTGCCAGCAGCGTAGGCCTGGAATCCTACGAGCAGTACTTC.

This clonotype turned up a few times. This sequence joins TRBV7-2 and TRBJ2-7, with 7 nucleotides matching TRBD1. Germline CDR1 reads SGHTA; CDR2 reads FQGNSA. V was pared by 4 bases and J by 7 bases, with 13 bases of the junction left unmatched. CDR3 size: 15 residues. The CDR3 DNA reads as TGTGCCAGCAGCTGGAACAGGGACAGTTGGGGGGAGCAGTACTTC. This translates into CASSWNRDSWGEQYF.